A selection of T cell receptor beta chains follows, all from one sample in a study of blood T cell repertoires in COVID-19. The data were produced by immunoSEQ multiplex PCR, yet TCRdb's version contains in-frame clones alone and is incomplete. Here the sample spans 150,000 to 250,000 clones, approximately 86% being singletons. Sequenced input: PBMCs or T cells enriched from blood (not recorded which). Receptors were obtained from a woman between 25 and 40 years old who had recovered from COVID-19. The CDR3 runs from the conserved cysteine through the conserved F or W. A D gene is named only where the DNA matches it firmly. The size field is filled for only some rows; it gives once, few, many or a size class.

size	V	J	D	DNA	CDR3
NA	TRBV4-1	TRBJ2-7	TRBD1	TGCGCCAGCAGACGGTTTGCGACAGGGCCGACCTACGAGCAGTACTTC	CASRRFATGPTYEQYF
NA	TRBV2	TRBJ2-7	TRBD1	TGTGCCACCCGGACAGGGGCCGTTTACGAGCAGTACTTC	CATRTGAVYEQYF
NA	TRBV28	TRBJ2-4	TRBD1	TGTGCCAGCAGGCCCCTGGGACAGGGGGGGGCCAAAAACATTCAGTACTTC	CASRPLGQGGAKNIQYF
few	TRBV9	TRBJ1-3	NA	TGTGCCAGCAGCGTAGGGCCATCTTCTGGAAACACCATATATTTT	CASSVGPSSGNTIYF
NA	TRBV7-7	TRBJ2-2	TRBD2	TGTGCCAGCAGCTTAGTTCGGACTAGCAGCGTAGGGAGCGGGGAGCTGTTTTTT	CASSLVRTSSVGSGELFF
NA	TRBV5-1	TRBJ1-2	NA	TGCGCCAGCAGCTTGGACCCCCGAGTCAACCAAGATGGCTACACCTTC	CASSLDPRVNQDGYTF
NA	TRBV2	TRBJ2-5	NA	TGTGCCAGCAAAGGACAGCCCCCAGAGACCCAGTACTTC	CASKGQPPETQYF
NA	TRBV6-5	TRBJ1-2	TRBD1	TGTGCCAGCAGTTTCGATAACAGGGGAAAGAATGGCTACACCTTC	CASSFDNRGKNGYTF
NA	TRBV7-3	TRBJ2-3	NA	TGTGCCAGCAGCCTCAAACACCGGGACACAGATACGCAGTATTTT	CASSLKHRDTDTQYF
NA	TRBV27	TRBJ2-1	TRBD2	TGTGCCAGCAGACCATTGGGGGGACTAGCGGGAGGGGTTGAGCAGTTCTTC	CASRPLGGLAGGVEQFF
NA	TRBV5-4	TRBJ2-5	NA	TGTGCCAGCAGCTCAGGGCTAAGGTACCAAGAGACCCAGTACTTC	CASSSGLRYQETQYF
NA	TRBV27	TRBJ2-1	NA	TGTGCCAGCAGTTTAGCGGGGCGATACAATGAGCAGTTCTTC	CASSLAGRYNEQFF
NA	TRBV7-2	TRBJ1-2	NA	TGTGCCAGCAGCTACCAGGACACAGACTATGGCTACACCTTC	CASSYQDTDYGYTF
NA	TRBV11-2	TRBJ1-4	TRBD1	TGTGCCAGCAGCTCCGGACAGGGAGGAGAAAAACTGTTTTTT	CASSSGQGGEKLFF
NA	TRBV15	TRBJ2-5	NA	TGTGCCACCAGCAGAAGACTAGATAAAGAGACCCAGTACTTC	CATSRRLDKETQYF
once	TRBV9	TRBJ1-2	NA	TGTGCCAGCAGCGTAGACGGACAGAACTATGGCTACACCTTC	CASSVDGQNYGYTF
NA	TRBV9	TRBJ2-7	TRBD2	TGTGCCAGCAGCGTAGCGAGCGGGAACTCCTACGAGCAGTACTTC	CASSVASGNSYEQYF
once	TRBV19	TRBJ1-1	NA	TGTGCCAGTAGTATAGGTAAGTCGCGGGCTGAAGCTTTCTTT	CASSIGKSRAEAFF